One T cell receptor beta chain is described in this entry. What it binds is unknown. The data stem from a study of immune evolution from preneoplasia to lung adenocarcinoma. Each case's diagnosis was confirmed by two pathologists on H&E. Sequenced by immunoSEQ multiplex PCR; TCRdb stores in-frame clones only, minus some. The repertoire holds a few thousand clones, 79% seen once, with 29% in the top ten. Broader study findings: Top clone frequencies peaked in normal lung, apparently declining through invasive adenocarcinoma. Later-stage lesions appeared to have more T cells, more diversity, less clonality.

The CDR3 is 15 residues long. Germline lookup yields CDR1 LNHDA and CDR2 SQIVND (reference sequence). Trimming pared 3 bases from V and 0 bases from J, leaving 9 bases between. Sequencing was performed on FFPE invasive lung adenocarcinoma tissue. The receptor was isolated from a person aged 35 to 60 with lung adenocarcinoma. Some clones in this sample may be carry-over from other donors' samples. This chain links TRBV19 with TRBJ1-5; D might be TRBD1 (5 bases). CDR3 nucleotide sequence: TGTGCCAGTAGTATCGGGGGATTTAGCAATCAGCCCCAGCATTTT. Residues: CASSIGGFSNQPQHF.